These 23 T cell receptor beta chains were all obtained from the same sample, sequenced in a study of cytomegalovirus exposure and HLA in healthy donors (TCRdb year 2017). The protocol used for the library was the immunoSEQ multiplex PCR assay. The multiplex PCR relied on a mix of 60 forward primers for TCR Vbeta segments and 13 reverse primers for TCR Jbeta segments. In its TCRdb copy, this immuneACCESS table keeps in-frame sequences only and misses some clones. Where compared with another copy, unresolved V genes explain less than half of these, and the others have no known cause. Here the sample has fewer than 250,000 clones; 65% to 80% occur a single time. About 4.6% of the sample is in the top ten clones. Sample: PBMCs. These receptors all come from a man aged 25-40 years in good health and CMV-seropositive.

This clone was detected a few times. V is TRBV7-9 and J is TRBJ2-1, with TRBD2 as a possible D gene (5 bases). CDR1 and CDR2 from the germline V gene are SEHNR and FQNEAQ (reference sequence). There are 12 residues in the CDR3. Between the trimmed V and J ends, which lost 8 bases and 3 bases, there was a span of 8 bases. The CDR3 loop reads CASSGGYNEQFF. The CDR3 nucleotides are TGTGCCAGCTCCGGAGGCTACAATGAGCAGTTCTTC.

The V gene is TRBV7-9, the J gene TRBJ2-7, with 13 bases fitting TRBD2. Germline loops: CDR1 SEHNR, CDR2 FQNEAQ (reference sequence). The CDR3 contains 14 residues. V gave up 5 bases and J gave up 6 bases; unmatched junction bases: 4. This CDR3 is CASSRTSGSGEQYF. As DNA, the CDR3 is TGTGCCAGCAGCAGGACTAGCGGGAGTGGCGAGCAGTACTTC.

This rearrangement joins TRBV4-1 to TRBJ1-1; 9 bases match TRBD1. The CDR3 covers 14 residues. J gave up 5 bases and V 4 bases, and 5 bases lay outside the gene matches. Germline V gene lookup returns CDR1 MGHRA and CDR2 YSYEKL. CDR3 residues: CASSPGTGQTEAFF. CDR3 coding DNA: TGCGCCAGCAGCCCTGGGACAGGGCAAACTGAAGCTTTCTTT.

This chain joins TRBV19 and TRBJ1-1; D is possibly TRBD1 (5 bases). Germline CDR1 and CDR2: LNHDA and SQIVND (reference sequence). The ends were cut back, 7 bases at V and 3 bases at J, with 6 bases in the middle. CDR3 size: 11 residues. This CDR3 is CASTGYTEAFF. CDR3 coding DNA: TGTGCCAGTACAGGGTACACTGAAGCTTTCTTT.

This clone was counted a single time. The V gene is TRBV18, the J gene TRBJ1-1; weak D call: TRBD1 (6 bases). This CDR3 has 18 residues. In germline, CDR1 is KGHSH, CDR2 LQKENI. Trimming removed 0 bases from V and 7 bases from J, with 24 bases in between. Here the CDR3 DNA reads TGTGCCAGCTCACCACCCAGGGGTGCCCGGCTGATCGGTATTGAAGCTTTCTTT. This encodes CASSPPRGARLIGIEAFF.

The chain couples TRBV5-1 to TRBJ2-3; 10 positions agree with TRBD2. There are 14 residues in the CDR3. In germline, CDR1 is SGHRS, CDR2 YFSETQ. Trimming cost V 0 bases and J 11 bases; bases outside gene matches: 6. Here the CDR3 reads CASSLGTSGDVQYF. CDR3 nucleotides: TGCGCCAGCAGCTTGGGAACTAGCGGGGACGTGCAGTATTTT.

This clone was observed once. The rearrangement links TRBV6-6 to TRBJ2-5; 9 bases are a match to TRBD2. Per the germline V gene, CDR1 is MNHNY and CDR2 is SVGAGI (reference sequence). The CDR3 is 12 residues long. The junction had 2 bases not matched to a gene; V was cut back by 7 bases and J by 5 bases. This CDR3 is CASKRGEETQYF. In nucleotides, the CDR3 is TGTGCCAGCAAGCGGGGGGAGGAGACCCAGTACTTC.

V and J are TRBV27 and TRBJ2-7; the match to TRBD2 covers 8 bases. Germline V lookup: CDR1 MNHEY, CDR2 SMNVEV (reference sequence). The CDR3 is 13 residues long. V shed 1 base, J shed 6 bases, and the junction held 2 bases outside the gene matches. CDR3 DNA sequence: TGTGCCAGCAGTTTATGGGCGGGGGGCGAGCAGTACTTC. Protein: CASSLWAGGEQYF.

The rearrangement uses TRBV7-9 and TRBJ2-3; D is unresolved. Trimming left V 5 bases short and J 9 bases short, with 12 bases between. CDR3 size: 12 residues. The V gene's germline CDR1 is SEHNR and CDR2 FQNEAQ (reference sequence). Here the CDR3 reads CASSQTRHTQYF. In nucleotides, the CDR3 is TGTGCCAGCAGCCAGACGAGGCACACGCAGTATTTT.

The chain employs TRBV11-2 and TRBJ1-2; D may be TRBD1 (5 bases). Germline CDR1 SGHAT, CDR2 FQNNGV. Trimming stripped 3 bases from V and 1 base from J, with 9 bases between. This CDR3 contains 14 residues. CDR3 DNA: TGTGCCAGCAGCTTTTTCGGGGGTAACTATGGCTACACCTTC. Residues: CASSFFGGNYGYTF.

The V call is TRBV11-2, the J call TRBJ2-5; TRBD1 is a possible D gene (7 bases). This CDR3 region has 16 residues. The V end lost 3 bases, the J end lost 4 bases, and 18 bases lay between the germline ends. CDR1 is SGHAT, CDR2 FQNNGV, per germline. The CDR3 sequence: CASSFLGTAGAETQYF. The CDR3 nucleotides read TGTGCCAGCAGCTTTCTGGGGACAGCGGGCGCAGAGACCCAGTACTTC. Based on the CDR3 plus reference TRBV11-2 and TRBJ2-5, the full variable domain is EAGVAQSPRYKIIEKRQSVAFWCNPISGHATLYWYQQILGQGPKLLIQFQNNGVVDDSQLPKDRFSAERLKGVDSTLKIQPAKLEDSAVYLCASSFLGTAGAETQYFGPGTRLLVL.

This chain uses TRBV6-5 with TRBJ1-1; the match to TRBD1 covers 8 bases. Germline V gene data show CDR1 as MNHEY and CDR2 as SVGAGI. The trim removed 6 bases at V and 7 bases at J, leaving 4 bases unmatched. This CDR3 region has 12 residues. The CDR3 reads CASRRDRGEAFF. In DNA, the CDR3 is TGTGCCAGCAGACGTGACAGGGGTGAAGCTTTCTTT.

This chain links TRBV5-4 with TRBJ2-7; possible D gene TRBD2, 6 bases. The germline gives CDR1 SGHNT, CDR2 YYREEE (reference sequence). This CDR3 is 13 amino acids long. The V end lost 1 base, the J end lost 7 bases, and 12 bases lay between the germline ends. CDR3 nucleotides: TGTGCCAGCAGCTTGCGGGAGTCGGAGGAGCAGTACTTC. Protein product: CASSLRESEEQYF.

This clone was counted between two and nine times. J is TRBJ1-1 and V is TRBV5-4; no clear D. Per germline, CDR1 SGHNT and CDR2 YYREEE (reference sequence). This CDR3 is 13 amino acids long. Between the trimmed V and J ends, which lost 0 bases and 1 base, there was a span of 4 bases. In DNA, the CDR3 is TGTGCCAGCAGCTTGGATAAGAACACTGAAGCTTTCTTT. Residues: CASSLDKNTEAFF.

Here the CDR3 DNA reads TGCGCCAGCAGCTTAGTCAGCTCCTACGAGCAGTACTTC. As protein: CASSLVSSYEQYF. V is TRBV5-1 and J is TRBJ2-7; no clear D. The CDR3 totals 13 residues. Germline V CDR1 and CDR2: SGHRS, YFSETQ. The germline V and J ends were trimmed by 2 bases and 0 bases, with 6 bases remaining between them.

The chain couples TRBV28 to TRBJ1-5, with 8 positions matching TRBD1. The CDR3 has 16 residues. Germline V gives CDR1 MDHEN, CDR2 SYDVKM. V lost 5 bases and J lost 6; bases outside the gene matches: 12. CDR3 sequence (DNA): TGTGCCAGCAGTCCTCCCGGACAGGGTAGGGCTCAGCCCCAGCATTTT. Protein product: CASSPPGQGRAQPQHF.

This clone was counted a single time. J is TRBJ2-1 and V is TRBV7-2; perhaps TRBD1 as D (7 bases). Trimming shortened V by 5 bases and J by 6 bases, and 17 bases separated the two germline ends. Germline V gives CDR1 SGHTA, CDR2 FQGNSA. The CDR3 length is 15 residues. CDR3 nucleotide sequence: TGTGCCAGCAGCCTGACTAGTAGGGGGCCCAATGAGCAGTTCTTC. Encoded protein: CASSLTSRGPNEQFF. Based on the CDR3 plus reference TRBV7-2 and TRBJ2-1, the full variable domain is GAGVSQSPSNKVTEKGKDVELRCDPISGHTALYWYRQSLGQGLEFLIYFQGNSAPDKSGLPSDRFSAERTGGSVSTLTIQRTQQEDSAVYLCASSLTSRGPNEQFFGPGTRLTVL.

The gene calls are TRBV5-4 and TRBJ2-7; TRBD2 agrees at 13 bases. Germline V gene lookup returns CDR1 SGHNT and CDR2 YYREEE (reference sequence). The CDR3 is made up of 15 amino acids. V gave up 5 bases and J gave up 6 bases; unmatched junction bases: 8. DNA for the CDR3: TGTGCCAGCAGACCGGGGACTAGCGGGATAAGCGAGCAGTACTTC. Protein sequence: CASRPGTSGISEQYF.

The chain recombines TRBV6-1 with TRBJ2-3; TRBD2 agrees at 11 bases. Germline lookup yields CDR1 MNHNS and CDR2 SASEGT. The CDR3 length is 15 residues. With V trimmed by 4 bases and J by 5 bases, 5 bases remained unmatched. The CDR3 spells CASSGGTSGIDTQYF. In nucleotides, the CDR3 is TGTGCCAGCAGTGGGGGGACTAGCGGCATAGATACGCAGTATTTT.

The chain employs TRBV18 and TRBJ2-7; 7 positions agree with TRBD1. The germline V gene encodes CDR1 KGHSH and CDR2 LQKENI. The V gene end was trimmed by 3 bases and the J gene end by 4 bases; junction bases not matched to a gene: 6. This CDR3 is 14 amino acids long. The CDR3 DNA sequence: TGTGCCAGCTCACCCCGCACACAGGGGTACGAGCAGTACTTC. It encodes CASSPRTQGYEQYF.

The chain joins TRBV6-5 to TRBJ2-1; perhaps TRBD2 as D (6 bases). Germline V gene data show CDR1 as MNHEY and CDR2 as SVGAGI. Trimming left V 0 bases short and J 8 bases short, with 11 bases between. The CDR3 is 14 residues long. The CDR3 reads CASSYSGGRDEQFF. CDR3 in DNA: TGTGCCAGCAGTTACTCCGGGGGAAGGGATGAGCAGTTCTTC.

The chain carries TRBV4-3 and TRBJ2-2; TRBD1 aligns across 7 bases. Germline CDR1 is LGHNA and CDR2 is YSLEER. J gave up 1 base and V 0 bases, and 5 bases lay outside the gene matches. The CDR3 totals 17 residues. Written as DNA, the CDR3 is TGCGCCAGCAGCCAAGATCTCAGGACAGGGAACACCGGGGAGCTGTTTTTT. It is translated as CASSQDLRTGNTGELFF.

This clone was detected once. This sample also contains other DNA sequences that code for the same CDR3. J is TRBJ2-5 and V is TRBV27; the match to TRBD1 covers 11 bases. The J call may be mistaken, given a closer DNA end match to TRBJ2-7. Germline V gives CDR1 MNHEY, CDR2 SMNVEV (reference sequence). The CDR3 is made up of 14 amino acids. The CDR3 nucleotides are TGTGCCAGCAGCCCGGGACAGGGGGGGTACGAGCAGTACTTC. Amino acid sequence: CASSPGQGGYEQYF.